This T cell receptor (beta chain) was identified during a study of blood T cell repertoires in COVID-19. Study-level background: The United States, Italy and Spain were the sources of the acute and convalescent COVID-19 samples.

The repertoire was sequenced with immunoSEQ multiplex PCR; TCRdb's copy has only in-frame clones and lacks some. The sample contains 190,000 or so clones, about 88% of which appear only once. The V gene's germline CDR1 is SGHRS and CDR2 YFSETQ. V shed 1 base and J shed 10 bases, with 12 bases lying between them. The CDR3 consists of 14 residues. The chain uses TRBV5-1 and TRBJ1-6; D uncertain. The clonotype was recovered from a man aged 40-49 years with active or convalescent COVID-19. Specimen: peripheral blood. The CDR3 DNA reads TGCGCCAGCAGCTTGTCCAGAGAGGGATCACCCCTCCACTTT. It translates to CASSLSREGSPLHF. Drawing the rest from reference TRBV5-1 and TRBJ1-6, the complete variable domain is KAGVTQTPRYLIKTRGQQVTLSCSPISGHRSVSWYQQTPGQGLQFLFEYFSETQRNKGNFPGRFSGRQFSNSRSEMNVSTLELGDSALYLCASSLSREGSPLHFGNGTRLTVT.